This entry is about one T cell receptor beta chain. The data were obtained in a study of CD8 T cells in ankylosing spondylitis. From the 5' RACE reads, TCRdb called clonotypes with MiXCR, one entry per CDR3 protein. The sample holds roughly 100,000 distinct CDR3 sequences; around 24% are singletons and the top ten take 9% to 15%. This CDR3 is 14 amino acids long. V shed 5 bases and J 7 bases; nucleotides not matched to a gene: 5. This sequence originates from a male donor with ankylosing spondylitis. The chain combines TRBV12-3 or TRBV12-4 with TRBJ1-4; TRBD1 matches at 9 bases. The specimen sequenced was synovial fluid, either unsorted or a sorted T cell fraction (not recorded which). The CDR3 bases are TGTGCCAGCAGTATACAGGGGGCATCTGAAAAACTGTTTTTT. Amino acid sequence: CASSIQGASEKLFF.